The 25 T cell receptor beta chains below were found in one sample sequenced in a study of identifying expanded T cells in peripheral blood (dated by TCRdb to between 2018 and 2020). The protocol used for the library was the immunoSEQ multiplex PCR assay. TCRdb took over this immuneACCESS table, retaining in-frame rearrangements with V and J assigned. Such tables are incomplete; in checked studies, under half of the missing clones stem from an unresolved V gene, and the remainder is unexplained. In all, the sample holds tens of thousands of clones, and 70% to 90% of those were seen once. 4.5% of the sample is taken by the ten largest. Sequenced sample: blood. These receptors all come from a person between 18 and 69 years old in good health.

The chain joins TRBV6-6 to TRBJ2-7; D is unclear. Trimming stripped 4 bases from V and 2 bases from J, with 12 bases between. The CDR3 length is 14 residues. The V gene's germline CDR1 is MNHNY and CDR2 SVGAGI (reference sequence). The CDR3 bases are TGTGCCAGCAGTTTTACGACATACGCCTACGAGCAGTACTTC. Encoded protein: CASSFTTYAYEQYF.

V is TRBV6-5 and J is TRBJ1-6; 8 bases map to TRBD1. This CDR3 is built from 15 residues. Germline V gene lookup returns CDR1 MNHEY and CDR2 SVGAGI. V was clipped by 5 bases and J by 14 bases; unmatched bases: 14. CDR3 amino acids: CASSLQTGAPRTLHF. The CDR3 DNA follows: TGTGCCAGCAGTCTCCAGACAGGGGCCCCTCGGACCCTCCACTTT.

The rearrangement joins TRBV4-1 to TRBJ1-1; D not resolved. Per germline, CDR1 MGHRA and CDR2 YSYEKL. V dropped 3 bases and J dropped 7 bases, with 6 bases sitting between them. The CDR3 is made up of 11 amino acids. The CDR3 spells CASSHYNEAFF. CDR3 DNA: TGCGCCAGCAGCCATTACAATGAAGCTTTCTTT.

CDR3 sequence: CASRPLTGGETQYF. In nucleotides, the CDR3 is TGTGCCAGTAGACCGCTGACAGGGGGAGAGACCCAGTACTTC. This rearrangement joins TRBV19 to TRBJ2-5, with 9 bases fitting TRBD1. The CDR3 is made up of 14 amino acids. Germline V gives CDR1 LNHDA, CDR2 SQIVND (reference sequence). The ends lost 6 bases at V and 4 bases at J; junction bases unmatched: 6.

The V gene is TRBV7-2, the J gene TRBJ2-1; D remains ambiguous. V was trimmed by 2 bases and J by 2 bases, leaving 4 bases between them. From germline, CDR1 is SGHTA and CDR2 FQGNSA. CDR3 length: 13 residues. The CDR3 loop is CASSLQAYNEQFF. In DNA, the CDR3 is TGTGCCAGCAGCTTACAGGCCTACAATGAGCAGTTCTTC.

This rearrangement joins TRBV7-6 to TRBJ2-1; D possibly corresponds to TRBD2 (6 bases). Germline V lookup: CDR1 SGHVS, CDR2 FNYEAQ. CDR3 length: 16 residues. V was shortened by 4 bases and J by 2 bases, with 15 bases between the two germline ends. CDR3: CASSSSTSNAYNEQFF. CDR3 sequence (DNA): TGTGCCAGCAGCTCCAGCACTAGCAATGCCTACAATGAGCAGTTCTTC.

J is TRBJ1-2 and V is TRBV27; a weak D match, TRBD1 (5 bases). V dropped 4 bases and J dropped 4 bases, with 16 bases sitting between them. CDR1 is MNHEY and CDR2 is SMNVEV in the germline V gene (reference sequence). This CDR3 is 15 amino acids long. The chain's CDR3 is CASSWGAEWGYGYTF. The CDR3, as DNA: TGTGCCAGCAGTTGGGGCGCGGAATGGGGCTATGGCTACACCTTC.

The chain links TRBV30 to TRBJ1-1; no clear D gene. V was pared by 3 bases and J by 1 base, with 9 bases between. The CDR3 totals 13 residues. Looked up from germline, CDR1 is GTSNPN and CDR2 is SVGIG (reference sequence). CDR3 coding DNA: TGTGCCTGGAGCTGGCGGAGGAACACTGAAGCTTTCTTT. Encoded protein: CAWSWRRNTEAFF.

The V and J genes are TRBV7-8 and TRBJ2-2; D is perhaps TRBD1 (5 bases). V was clipped by 5 bases and J by 6 bases, with 10 bases between them. There are 13 residues in the CDR3. Germline V gene data show CDR1 as SGHVS and CDR2 as FQNEAQ. CDR3 nucleotides: TGTGCCAGCAGCCTAGGGGTAGCCGGGGAGCTGTTTTTT. Residues: CASSLGVAGELFF. Supplemented by reference TRBV7-8 and TRBJ2-2, the full variable domain reads GAGVSQSPRYKVAKRGQDVALRCDPISGHVSLFWYQQALGQGPEFLTYFQNEAQLDKSGLPSDRFFAERPEGSVSTLKIQRTQQEDSAVYLCASSLGVAGELFFGEGSRLTVL.

The chain employs TRBV4-3 and TRBJ1-2; TRBD1 aligns across 9 bases. Germline-derived CDR1 and CDR2 are LGHNA and YSLEER. CDR3 length: 15 residues. V gave up 4 bases and J gave up 3 bases; unmatched junction bases: 6. CDR3 bases: TGCGCCAGCAGCCTACTACAGGGGGCGGACTATGGCTACACCTTC. Its protein product is CASSLLQGADYGYTF.

Details on this clone: The same CDR3 arises from other DNA sequences in this sample as well. The chain has TRBV6-1 and TRBJ2-7; 9 bases map to TRBD1. The germline V gene encodes CDR1 MNHNS and CDR2 SASEGT. The CDR3 is 11 residues long. The trim removed 11 bases at V and 3 bases at J, leaving 2 bases unmatched. CDR3 in DNA: TGTGCCGGGGGACAGGGCTACGAGCAGTACTTC. It specifies CAGGQGYEQYF.

V and J are TRBV30 and TRBJ1-3; 7 nucleotides line up with TRBD1. Germline V gives CDR1 GTSNPN, CDR2 SVGIG (reference sequence). This CDR3 region has 15 residues. The V segment lost 1 base and the J segment 2 bases; nucleotides outside the gene matches: 5. The CDR3 spells CAWSALTGAGNTIYF. DNA of the CDR3: TGTGCCTGGAGTGCCCTTACAGGGGCTGGAAACACCATATATTTT.

CDR3: CASSPGLAEETQYF. The CDR3 DNA follows: TGTGCCAGCTCACCGGGACTAGCGGAAGAGACCCAGTACTTC. V is TRBV18 and J is TRBJ2-5, with 11 nucleotides matching TRBD2. The CDR3 is 14 amino acids. The V gene's germline CDR1 is KGHSH and CDR2 LQKENI. V dropped 3 bases and J dropped 3; count of bases not matched to a gene: 0. Full variable domain (rest looked up from reference TRBV18 and TRBJ2-5): NAGVMQNPRHLVRRRGQEARLRCSPMKGHSHVYWYRQLPEEGLKFMVYLQKENIIDESGMPKERFSAEFPKEGPSILRIQQVVRGDSAAYFCASSPGLAEETQYFGPGTRLLVL.

The V and J genes are TRBV7-9 and TRBJ1-6; possible D gene TRBD1, 5 bases. V was pared by 1 base and J by 7 bases, with 14 bases between. The CDR3 runs 16 residues. Germline V lookup: CDR1 SEHNR, CDR2 FQNEAQ (reference sequence). The CDR3 nucleotides read TGTGCCAGCAGCTTAGGCGTGGGGGGGAACAATTCACCCCTCCACTTT. As protein: CASSLGVGGNNSPLHF.

J is TRBJ1-1 and V is TRBV7-8; D gene uncertain. Germline CDR1 SGHVS, CDR2 FQNEAQ. CDR3 length: 14 residues. The germline V and J ends were trimmed by 0 bases and 8 bases, with 13 bases remaining between them. CDR3 DNA: TGTGCCAGCAGCTTAGCGCCTGGGCCTGCCGAAGCTTTCTTT. Its translation: CASSLAPGPAEAFF.

The rearrangement joins TRBV2 to TRBJ2-7, with 8 bases aligning to TRBD1. Losses at the gene ends were 7 bases for V and 2 bases for J; bases not matched to a gene: 7. CDR3 length equals 14 residues. Per the germline V gene, CDR1 is SNHLY and CDR2 is FYNNEI. This CDR3 reads CASTRRTGPYEQYF. The DNA of the CDR3 is TGTGCCAGCACCAGGAGGACAGGGCCCTACGAGCAGTACTTC.

A word on this clone: The same CDR3 also results from other DNA sequences found in this sample. V and J are TRBV18 and TRBJ2-2; 9 bases line up with TRBD1. V gave up 6 bases and J gave up 1 base; unmatched junction bases: 3. This CDR3 has 15 amino acids. Germline-derived CDR1 and CDR2 are KGHSH and LQKENI. The CDR3: CASSLGQGNTGELFF. The CDR3 DNA reads TGTGCCAGCTCGTTGGGACAGGGGAACACCGGGGAGCTGTTTTTT.

The genes are TRBV21-1 and TRBJ1-5; whether TRBD1, the table's D call, matches the DNA was not checked. TRBV21-1 is a pseudogene locus. The CDR3 contains 12 residues. The CDR3 DNA is TGTGCCAGCAGCAAGAAGGACAAGCCCCAGCATTTT. This gives the protein CASSKKDKPQHF.

The chain links TRBV11-1 to TRBJ2-5; D not resolved. Trimming cost V 0 bases and J 2 bases, with 10 bases left between them. The CDR3 spans 15 residues. From germline, CDR1 is SGHAT and CDR2 FQDESV (reference sequence). Here the CDR3 reads CASSLAQARQETQYF. CDR3 nucleotide sequence: TGTGCCAGCAGCTTAGCGCAGGCGCGTCAAGAGACCCAGTACTTC. The complete variable domain, with remaining parts taken from reference TRBV11-1 and TRBJ2-5, reads EAEVAQSPRYKITEKSQAVAFWCDPISGHATLYWYRQILGQGPELLVQFQDESVVDDSQLPKDRFSAERLKGVDSTLKIQPAELGDSAMYLCASSLAQARQETQYFGPGTRLLVL.

This rearrangement joins TRBV5-6 to TRBJ2-3; D remains unclear. V was cut by 0 bases and J by 6 bases, with 5 bases left in between. From germline, CDR1 is SGHDT and CDR2 YYEEEE. This CDR3 has 12 residues. The CDR3 region is CASSLGSDTQYF. In nucleotides, the CDR3 is TGTGCCAGCAGCTTGGGGTCTGATACGCAGTATTTT.

The chain joins TRBV19 to TRBJ2-2; D gene uncertain. The CDR3 runs to 14 residues. CDR1 LNHDA and CDR2 SQIVND come from the germline V gene (reference sequence). V lost 9 bases to trimming and J lost 0 bases, with 11 bases between them. The CDR3 nucleotides are TGTGCCAGACCGAGGACGGCGAACACCGGGGAGCTGTTTTTT. It yields the protein CARPRTANTGELFF. Looking up the rest from reference TRBV19 and TRBJ2-2 gives the full variable domain: DGGITQSPKYLFRKEGQNVTLSCEQNLNHDAMYWYRQDPGQGLRLIYYSQIVNDFQKGDIAEGYSVSREKKESFPLTVTSAQKNPTAFYLCARPRTANTGELFFGEGSRLTVL.

This clone occurred a few times. Other nucleotide sequences from this sample produce the same CDR3. The V gene is TRBV2, the J gene TRBJ1-2, with a possible D match to TRBD1 (5 bases). V lost 8 bases to trimming and J lost 8 bases, with 27 bases between them. The CDR3 covers 16 residues. Per the germline V gene, CDR1 is SNHLY and CDR2 is FYNNEI. CDR3 in DNA: TGTGCCAGCGCGAGCTCGCGGGGAAGAGACAGTAGCGGCTACACCTTC. Translating it yields CASASSRGRDSSGYTF.

V gene TRBV5-1 combines with J gene TRBJ1-2; 8 positions agree with TRBD1. J gave up 7 bases and V 3 bases, and 5 bases lay outside the gene matches. CDR1 is SGHRS, CDR2 YFSETQ, per germline. The CDR3 runs to 13 residues. CDR3 sequence: CASSSDGQGGYTF. DNA of the CDR3: TGCGCCAGCAGCTCCGACGGACAGGGTGGCTACACCTTC.

This rearrangement joins TRBV6-4 to TRBJ1-2; unclear D gene. The CDR3 is made up of 15 amino acids. V shed 3 bases and J shed 0 bases, with 11 bases lying between them. The germline gives CDR1 MRHNA, CDR2 SNTAGT. For the CDR3, the DNA is TGTGCCAGCAGTGAGTGGCAGCCAGCTAACTATGGCTACACCTTC. Residues: CASSEWQPANYGYTF.

The chain couples TRBV18 to TRBJ1-5; 7 nucleotides match TRBD1. Looked up from germline, CDR1 is KGHSH and CDR2 is LQKENI. V lost 5 bases to trimming and J lost 6 bases; unmatched junction nucleotides: 10. This CDR3 comprises 15 residues. In nucleotides, the CDR3 is TGTGCCAGCTCAACCTCTCGACAGGGCACTCAGCCCCAGCATTTT. Amino acids: CASSTSRQGTQPQHF.